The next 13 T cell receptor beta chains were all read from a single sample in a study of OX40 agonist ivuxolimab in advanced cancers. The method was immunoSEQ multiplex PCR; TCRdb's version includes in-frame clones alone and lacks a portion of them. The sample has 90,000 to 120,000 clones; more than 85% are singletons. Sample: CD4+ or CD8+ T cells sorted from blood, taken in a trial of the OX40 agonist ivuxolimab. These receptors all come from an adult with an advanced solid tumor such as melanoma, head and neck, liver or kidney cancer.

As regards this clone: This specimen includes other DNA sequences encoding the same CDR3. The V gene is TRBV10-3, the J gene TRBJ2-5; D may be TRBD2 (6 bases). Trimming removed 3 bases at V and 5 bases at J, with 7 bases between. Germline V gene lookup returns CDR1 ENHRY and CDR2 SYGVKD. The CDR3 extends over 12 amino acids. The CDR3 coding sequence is TGTGCCATCAGTGATCGGGGGGAGACCCAGTACTTC. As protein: CAISDRGETQYF.

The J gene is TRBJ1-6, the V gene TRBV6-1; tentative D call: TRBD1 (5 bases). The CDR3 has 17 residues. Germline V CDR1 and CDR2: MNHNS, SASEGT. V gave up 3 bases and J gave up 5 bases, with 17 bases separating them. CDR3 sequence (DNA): TGTGCCAGCAGTGAGTCTCTTGCTGGGGGAAATAATTCACCCCTCCACTTT. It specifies CASSESLAGGNNSPLHF.

DNA for the CDR3: TGTGCCAGCAGCCGGAGGGACCAGTACTTC. It codes for CASSRRDQYF. The rearrangement uses TRBV7-9 and TRBJ2-5; TRBD2 might be the D (6 bases). The CDR3 length is 10 residues. The germline gives CDR1 SEHNR, CDR2 FQNEAQ (reference sequence). V lost 5 bases and J 10 bases, leaving 8 bases between the germline ends.

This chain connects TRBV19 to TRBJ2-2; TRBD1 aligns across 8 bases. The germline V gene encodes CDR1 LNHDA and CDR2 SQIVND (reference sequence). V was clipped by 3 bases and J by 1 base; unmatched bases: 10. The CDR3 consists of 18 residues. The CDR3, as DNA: TGTGCCAGTAGTATGGGGTACGGGGACAGGTGGAACACCGGGGAGCTGTTTTTT. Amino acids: CASSMGYGDRWNTGELFF.

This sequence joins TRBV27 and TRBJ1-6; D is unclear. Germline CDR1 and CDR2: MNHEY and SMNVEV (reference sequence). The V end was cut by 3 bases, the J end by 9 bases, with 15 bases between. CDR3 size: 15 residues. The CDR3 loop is CASSFKGLFRSPLHF. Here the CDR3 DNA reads TGTGCCAGCAGTTTCAAGGGTTTATTCCGTTCACCCCTCCACTTT.

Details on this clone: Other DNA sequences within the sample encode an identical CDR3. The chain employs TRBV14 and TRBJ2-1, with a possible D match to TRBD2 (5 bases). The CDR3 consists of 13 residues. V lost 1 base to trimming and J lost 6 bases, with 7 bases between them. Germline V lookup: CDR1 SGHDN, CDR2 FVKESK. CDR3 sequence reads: CASSQVLGNEQFF. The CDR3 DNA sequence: TGTGCCAGCAGCCAAGTACTAGGCAATGAGCAGTTCTTC.

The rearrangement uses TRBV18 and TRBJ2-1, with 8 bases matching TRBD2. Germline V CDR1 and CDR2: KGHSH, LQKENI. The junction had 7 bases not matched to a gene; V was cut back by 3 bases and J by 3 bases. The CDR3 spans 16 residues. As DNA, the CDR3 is TGTGCCAGCTCACCCTCTGCGGGAGGACTCTACAATGAGCAGTTCTTC. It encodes CASSPSAGGLYNEQFF.

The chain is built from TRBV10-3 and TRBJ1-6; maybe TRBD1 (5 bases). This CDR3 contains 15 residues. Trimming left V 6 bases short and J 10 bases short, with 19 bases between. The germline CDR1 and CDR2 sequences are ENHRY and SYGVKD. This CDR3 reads CAISQGLSEVSPLHF. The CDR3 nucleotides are TGTGCCATCAGCCAGGGACTTAGCGAAGTGTCACCCCTCCACTTT.

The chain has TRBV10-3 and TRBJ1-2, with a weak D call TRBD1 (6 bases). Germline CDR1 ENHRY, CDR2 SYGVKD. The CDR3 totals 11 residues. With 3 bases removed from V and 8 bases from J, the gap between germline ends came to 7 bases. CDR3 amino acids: CAISEQGGYTF. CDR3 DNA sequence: TGTGCCATCAGTGAACAGGGAGGCTACACCTTC.

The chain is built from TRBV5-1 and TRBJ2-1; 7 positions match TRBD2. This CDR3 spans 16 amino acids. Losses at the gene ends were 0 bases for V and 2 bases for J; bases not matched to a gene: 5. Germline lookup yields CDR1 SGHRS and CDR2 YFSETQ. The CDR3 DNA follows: TGCGCCAGCAGCTTGGGGAGTCTAGCGGCCTACAATGAGCAGTTCTTC. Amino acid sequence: CASSLGSLAAYNEQFF.

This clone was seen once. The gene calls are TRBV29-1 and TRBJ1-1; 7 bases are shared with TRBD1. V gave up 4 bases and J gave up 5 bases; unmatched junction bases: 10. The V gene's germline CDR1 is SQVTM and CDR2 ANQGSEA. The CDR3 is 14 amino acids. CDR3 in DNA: TGCAGCGTTGCCCCAGGGGGGAGATTTACTGAAGCTTTCTTT. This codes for CSVAPGGRFTEAFF.

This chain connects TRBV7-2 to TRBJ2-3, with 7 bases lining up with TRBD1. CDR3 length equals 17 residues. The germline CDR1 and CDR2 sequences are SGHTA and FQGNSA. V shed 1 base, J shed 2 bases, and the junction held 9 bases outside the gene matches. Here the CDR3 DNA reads TGTGCCAGCAGCTTAGGGCAGGGGGAGACCTTCACAGATACGCAGTATTTT. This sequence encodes CASSLGQGETFTDTQYF.

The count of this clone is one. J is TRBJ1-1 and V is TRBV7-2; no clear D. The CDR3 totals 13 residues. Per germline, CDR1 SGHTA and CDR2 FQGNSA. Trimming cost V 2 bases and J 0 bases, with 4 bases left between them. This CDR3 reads CASSLSVNTEAFF. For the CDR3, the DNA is TGTGCCAGCAGCTTATCAGTGAACACTGAAGCTTTCTTT.